This T cell receptor beta chain is drawn from a study of cytomegalovirus exposure and HLA in healthy donors. Notes on this clone: Its antigen is unidentified.

CDR1 is SGHTA, CDR2 FQGNSA, per germline. The length of the CDR3 is 17 residues. Trimming pared 0 bases from V and 3 bases from J, leaving 16 bases between. A multiplex PCR was run with 60 Vbeta primers and 13 Jbeta primers. Original processing methods: In a later analysis, around 10 million of about 80 million unique beta chains occurred in at least two donors. Sequencing used immunoSEQ multiplex PCR; TCRdb keeps in-frame clones, though not all of them. V and J calls and clone size are given by that table; D and trimming were obtained from the DNA. Among 150,000 to 200,000 clones, over 80% were seen once, and the ten largest hold about 4%. The study, taken as a whole, reports: Highly shared sequence variants in one cluster were likely a sequencing artifact. In presence/absence analyses, roughly uniform sequencing depth across donors was assumed. A few of the chains that were CMV-associated were confirmed in vitro to be specific for CMV antigens.

This clonotype was obtained from a man in his fifties in good health and CMV-seropositive. Sequenced input: PBMCs. The rearrangement joins TRBV7-2 to TRBJ2-3; weak D call: TRBD1 (5 bases). CDR3 region: CASSLAATTVLTDTQYF. The DNA of the CDR3 is TGTGCCAGCAGCTTAGCAGCGACGACAGTCCTTACAGATACGCAGTATTTT.